The 5 T cell receptor beta chains presented below share a single source sample, sequenced in a study of shared clonotypes between healthy human individuals. Assay: immunoSEQ multiplex PCR; the TCRdb copy retains only in-frame clones and omits some. This repertoire shows 1.4 million or so clones, about 98.5% found once; its top ten account for 0.3% to 0.45%. Sequenced sample: naive CD4+ T cells sorted from blood. Subset: CD45RA+ positively selected. The receptors derive from a man between 25 and 39 years old in good health.

V and J are TRBV4-3 and TRBJ2-5; D perhaps matches TRBD2 (6 bases). The CDR3 spans 15 residues. Trimming cost V 0 bases and J 2 bases, with 10 bases left between them. Germline V gives CDR1 LGHNA, CDR2 YSLEER. This CDR3 is CASSQEGGWQETQYF. For the CDR3, the DNA is TGCGCCAGCAGCCAAGAGGGGGGTTGGCAAGAGACCCAGTACTTC.

This clone occurred once. The V and J genes are TRBV15 and TRBJ2-3; D is possibly TRBD1 (6 bases). Germline V CDR1 and CDR2: LNHNV, YYDKDF (reference sequence). V was pared by 0 bases and J by 6 bases, with 13 bases between. The CDR3 totals 15 residues. This CDR3 is CATSRDWSGDDTQYF. The CDR3 nucleotides read TGTGCCACCAGCAGAGATTGGTCAGGGGATGATACGCAGTATTTT.

V gene TRBV30 combines with J gene TRBJ2-1; TRBD2 matches at 8 bases. This CDR3 has 15 amino acids. CDR1 and CDR2 (germline): GTSNPN, SVGIG (reference sequence). With 4 bases clipped from V and 3 bases from J, the junction kept 8 bases outside the gene matches. The CDR3 reads CAWTPSGRGYNEQFF. The CDR3 DNA reads as TGTGCCTGGACTCCGAGCGGGAGAGGCTACAATGAGCAGTTCTTC.

The chain has TRBV27 and TRBJ2-2; 7 nucleotides match TRBD1. Germline V CDR1 and CDR2: MNHEY, SMNVEV (reference sequence). There are 14 residues in the CDR3. Losses at the gene ends were 5 bases for V and 8 bases for J; bases not matched to a gene: 8. CDR3 sequence reads: CASSPRQGPGELFF. DNA of the CDR3: TGTGCCAGCAGTCCCCGACAGGGACCGGGGGAGCTGTTTTTT.

V is TRBV5-1 and J is TRBJ2-7; a possible D gene is TRBD1 (6 bases). There are 14 residues in the CDR3. Germline V lookup: CDR1 SGHRS, CDR2 YFSETQ. V was clipped by 5 bases and J by 0 bases, with 12 bases between them. The CDR3, as DNA: TGCGCCAGCAGTATGGGGGCCCCCTCCTACGAGCAGTACTTC. It is translated as CASSMGAPSYEQYF.